This TCR beta chain was recorded in a study of T-cell memory formation after mild COVID-19. Broader study findings: Pre-infection memory harbored some responding clones, suggesting cross-reactive memory joined.

This CDR3 has 19 residues. Trimming removed 2 bases at V and 1 base at J, with 22 bases between. Germline assignment: CDR1 MDHEN and CDR2 SYDVKM. MiXCR, run by TCRdb on the 5' RACE reads, gives a single entry per CDR3 protein. This table has 350,000 to 450,000 distinct CDR3 sequences, approximately 20% appearing once. This clonotype appeared a few times. Its antigen is not known. Sequencing was done on a sample of PBMCs or a T cell subset sorted from them (not recorded which). The rearrangement joins TRBV28 to TRBJ2-3; TRBD2 might be the D (5 bases). The clonotype was recovered from an adult woman who had mild COVID-19 (a few samples of this study predate the infection). Cell type and time point are not known. For the CDR3, the DNA is TGTGCCAGCAGTTTAGAACTAGTGGGATTTGAGGTTCGCACAGATACGCAGTATTTT. Its protein is CASSLELVGFEVRTDTQYF.